The rows below give T cell receptor beta chains drawn from one sample of a study of blood T cell repertoires in COVID-19. TCRdb's copy holds only in-frame clones and misses some; the assay was immunoSEQ multiplex PCR. The data contain nearly 350,000 clones, around 83% of them singletons. The sample comprised peripheral blood. The source is a man younger than 45 with active or convalescent COVID-19. Each CDR3 is given with its conserved first and last residue. The D gene is left open where the match is weak. Size values are once, few and many counts, or a class for expanded clones, and some rows have none.

.	TRBV6-5	TRBJ2-2	.	TGTGCCAGCAGTTACGCCAATACAGGGACCGGGGAGCTGTTTTTT	CASSYANTGTGELFF
TRBD2	TRBV19	TRBJ2-1	.	TGTGCCAGTAGTAAGATAGCGGGATTCAATGAGCAGTTCTTC	CASSKIAGFNEQFF
TRBD2	TRBV2	TRBJ2-2	once	TGTGCCAGCAGCCAGCGGGAGGGTCCGAACACCGGGGAGCTGTTTTTT	CASSQREGPNTGELFF
.	TRBV24-1	TRBJ1-2	.	TGTGCCACCAGTGACCGACAGGTTAACTATGGCTACACCTTC	CATSDRQVNYGYTF
TRBD2	TRBV11-2	TRBJ2-1	.	TGTGCCAGCAGCCCAACGGGGGGGGCATACAATGAGCAGTTCTTC	CASSPTGGAYNEQFF
.	TRBV30	TRBJ1-5	.	TGTGCCTGGGGTGGTGGTAGTAAGCAACTCATAAAGAGCAATCAGCCCCAGCATTTT	CAWGGGSKQLIKSNQPQHF
TRBD1	TRBV9	TRBJ2-3	.	TGTGCCAGCAGCTCGACAGGGATCGTCACAGATACGCAGTATTTT	CASSSTGIVTDTQYF
.	TRBV9	TRBJ1-2	.	TGTGCCAGCAGCGTACTTGGGCCCTTACCAGATGGCTACACCTTC	CASSVLGPLPDGYTF
.	TRBV19	TRBJ1-2	once	TGTGCCAGTAGTATCGAGGTCCTCTATGGCTACACCTTC	CASSIEVLYGYTF
.	TRBV20-1	TRBJ1-1	.	TGCAGTGCTAGATTTCTCCTTGAAGCTTTCTTT	CSARFLLEAFF
.	TRBV12-3/TRBV12-4	TRBJ1-1	.	TGTGCCAGCAGTAGGGGCGGCGGAACTGAAGCTTTCTTT	CASSRGGGTEAFF
TRBD1	TRBV2	TRBJ2-1	.	TGTGCCAGCACTGGCGAGGGCAGGGGGCTTGTTGAGCAGTTCTTC	CASTGEGRGLVEQFF
TRBD2	TRBV29-1	TRBJ2-5	.	TGCAGCGTTGTAGGGACTAGCTCTCAAGAGACCCAGTACTTC	CSVVGTSSQETQYF
TRBD2	TRBV30	TRBJ2-3	.	TGTGCCTGGAGTCGGGGGGCAGATACGCAGTATTTT	CAWSRGADTQYF
TRBD1	TRBV5-1	TRBJ2-3	.	TGCGCCAGCAGCTTAACGGGACAGGATGGCACAGATACGCAGTATTTT	CASSLTGQDGTDTQYF